Shown below are 12 T cell receptor beta chains from a single sample sequenced in a study of blood T cell repertoires in COVID-19. Assay used: immunoSEQ multiplex PCR; TCRdb lists only in-frame clones, some missing. Of some 240,000 clones listed, approximately 80% are singletons. The sample consisted of peripheral blood. The receptors derive from a woman in her thirties or forties who had recovered from COVID-19.

V and J are TRBV18 and TRBJ1-4; possibly TRBD1 for D (6 bases). The V gene's germline CDR1 is KGHSH and CDR2 LQKENI. This CDR3 comprises 15 residues. The ends were cut back, 4 bases at V and 0 bases at J, with 9 bases in the middle. Here the CDR3 DNA reads TGTGCCAGCTCACAACGGACAGCAACTAATGAAAAACTGTTTTTT. This codes for CASSQRTATNEKLFF.

CDR3 nucleotides: TGTGCCATCAGTGAGCGTCAGGTTGACACTGAAGCTTTCTTT. Translation: CAISERQVDTEAFF. This sequence joins TRBV10-3 and TRBJ1-1; D unresolved. Germline loops: CDR1 ENHRY, CDR2 SYGVKD. This CDR3 is built from 14 residues. The V gene lost 2 bases and the J gene lost 3 bases, with 10 bases spanning the gap.

This chain links TRBV9 with TRBJ2-3, with TRBD2 as a possible D gene (7 bases). V was pared by 0 bases and J by 2 bases, with 13 bases between. CDR3 length equals 16 residues. The germline CDR1 and CDR2 sequences are SGDLS and YYNGEE. In DNA, the CDR3 is TGTGCCAGCAGCGTAGGTGTCGGGGGGCCCACAGATACGCAGTATTTT. It codes for CASSVGVGGPTDTQYF.

The gene calls are TRBV7-9 and TRBJ2-7; a possible D gene is TRBD1 (5 bases). The CDR3 contains 12 residues. The germline gives CDR1 SEHNR, CDR2 FQNEAQ (reference sequence). Trimming left V 3 bases short and J 3 bases short, with 6 bases between. In DNA form, the CDR3 reads TGTGCCAGCAGCTTTCAGGGCTACGAGCAGTACTTC. This translates into CASSFQGYEQYF.

Notes on this clone: The junction departs from germline at one end; a sequencing error may be responsible. This chain uses TRBV19 with TRBJ1-1, with D unresolved. The CDR3 runs to 13 residues. Germline lookup yields CDR1 LNHDA and CDR2 SQIVND (reference sequence). In DNA form, the CDR3 reads TGTGCCAGTAGTATGCGAGGGAACTCTGAAGCTTTCTTT. It encodes CASSMRGNSEAFF.

This clone is a singleton in its sample. The chain joins TRBV4-1 to TRBJ1-3; D is unresolved. The CDR3 totals 18 residues. Trimming took off 5 bases at V and 0 bases at J, with 20 bases between the two ends. Germline values: CDR1 MGHRA, CDR2 YSYEKL. CDR3 sequence (DNA): TGCGCCAGCAGCTCCCCATTGTACAGCCGTCACTCTGGAAACACCATATATTTT. Protein: CASSSPLYSRHSGNTIYF.

The chain employs TRBV6-5 and TRBJ1-2; a weak D match, TRBD1 (6 bases). The CDR3 loop spans 14 amino acids. With 7 bases removed from V and 4 bases from J, the gap between germline ends came to 16 bases. CDR1 and CDR2 from the germline V gene are MNHEY and SVGAGI. CDR3 amino acids: CASTQITGIYGYTF. CDR3 in DNA: TGTGCCAGCACCCAAATTACAGGGATCTATGGCTACACCTTC.

The chain has TRBV11-2 and TRBJ2-5; 11 nucleotides align to TRBD2. Germline CDR1 is SGHAT and CDR2 is FQNNGV. The J segment lost 4 bases and the V segment lost 6 bases, leaving 7 bases of the junction unmatched. The CDR3 has 15 residues. The CDR3, as DNA: TGTGCCAGCAGAAGTCTAGCGGGGGGCGGAGAGACCCAGTACTTC. The encoded protein is CASRSLAGGGETQYF.

This clone was recorded only once. The chain couples TRBV5-4 to TRBJ2-1, with 15 bases identical to TRBD2. The CDR3 has 17 amino acids. Germline V lookup: CDR1 SGHNT, CDR2 YYREEE (reference sequence). V lost 4 bases and J lost 7; bases outside the gene matches: 9. CDR3 protein: CASSRTSGGAGWNEQFF. CDR3 nucleotides: TGTGCCAGCAGCCGGACTAGCGGGGGGGCCGGGTGGAATGAGCAGTTCTTC.

The V call is TRBV7-2, the J call TRBJ2-5, with 9 bases fitting TRBD2. Germline V lookup: CDR1 SGHTA, CDR2 FQGNSA. The V gene end was trimmed by 4 bases and the J gene end by 5 bases; junction bases not matched to a gene: 5. The CDR3 contains 14 residues. The DNA for the CDR3 is TGTGCCAGCAGCTCCGCGGGGGGGGCGGAGACCCAGTACTTC. It translates to CASSSAGGAETQYF. Supplemented by reference TRBV7-2 and TRBJ2-5, the full variable domain reads GAGVSQSPSNKVTEKGKDVELRCDPISGHTALYWYRQSLGQGLEFLIYFQGNSAPDKSGLPSDRFSAERTGGSVSTLTIQRTQQEDSAVYLCASSSAGGAETQYFGPGTRLLVL.

The V call is TRBV29-1, the J call TRBJ1-6, with 11 bases lining up with TRBD1. CDR1 is SQVTM, CDR2 ANQGSEA, per germline. The CDR3 length is 14 residues. The V and J ends lost 7 bases and 7 bases, in that order; junction bases with no gene match: 6. The CDR3 sequence: CSARGQGENSPLHF. As DNA, the CDR3 is TGCAGCGCGCGGGGACAGGGGGAAAATTCACCCCTCCACTTT.

This rearrangement joins TRBV7-9 to TRBJ1-2; D call uncertain. The germline gives CDR1 SEHNR, CDR2 FQNEAQ (reference sequence). V was shortened by 0 bases and J by 3 bases, with 11 bases between the two germline ends. The CDR3 runs 15 residues. The CDR3 region is CASSLAGRIDYGYTF. DNA for the CDR3: TGTGCCAGCAGCTTAGCTGGGAGAATCGACTATGGCTACACCTTC.